These T cell receptor beta chains were read from a single sample in a study of blood T cell repertoires in COVID-19. Sequencing used immunoSEQ multiplex PCR; TCRdb keeps in-frame clones, though not all of them. Seen here are 200,000 to 250,000 clones, around four fifths observed once, and the top ten hold less than 20%. The sequencing sample was made of peripheral blood. These receptors originate from a woman aged 80 or older with active or convalescent COVID-19. Each CDR3 is given with its conserved first and last residue. The D gene is left open where the match is weak. A clone size is listed for some rows: how often the clone was seen (once, few, many), or a class if it is expanded.

cdr3_aa | cdr3_nt | d_call | clone_size | cdr3_length | j_call | v_call
CASFGGQETQYF | TGTGCCAGTTTCGGGGGCCAAGAGACCCAGTACTTC | - | - | 12 | TRBJ2-5 | TRBV28
CAIRETGGTQKLFF | TGTGCCATCAGGGAGACAGGGGGCACCCAAAAACTGTTTTTT | TRBD1 | - | 14 | TRBJ1-4 | TRBV10-3
CSVDATGSGSEAFF | TGCAGCGTCGACGCGACAGGGTCGGGTTCGGAAGCTTTCTTT | TRBD1 | - | 14 | TRBJ1-1 | TRBV29-1
CSATGQSTDTQYF | TGCAGCGCCACGGGACAGAGCACAGATACGCAGTATTTT | TRBD1 | - | 13 | TRBJ2-3 | TRBV29-1
CASSIGQGAKTQYF | TGTGCCAGCAGCATAGGACAGGGGGCGAAGACCCAGTACTTC | TRBD1 | - | 14 | TRBJ2-5 | TRBV7-2
CASSPNGRATNEKLFF | TGTGCCAGCTCCCCTAACGGCAGGGCAACTAATGAAAAACTGTTTTTT | - | - | 16 | TRBJ1-4 | TRBV18
CAWSGLTGETQYF | TGTGCCTGGAGCGGACTGACGGGGGAGACCCAGTACTTC | - | - | 13 | TRBJ2-5 | TRBV30
CASSSGLAGGPGETQYF | TGTGCCAGCAGCTCGGGACTAGCGGGAGGGCCAGGGGAGACCCAGTACTTC | TRBD2 | - | 17 | TRBJ2-5 | TRBV5-4
CASSLERSGETQYF | TGTGCCAGCAGCTTAGAGAGGAGTGGAGAGACCCAGTACTTC | - | - | 14 | TRBJ2-5 | TRBV7-2
CSVGLGETQYF | TGCAGCGTGGGACTCGGCGAGACCCAGTACTTC | - | - | 11 | TRBJ2-5 | TRBV29-1
CASRLDRGSGYTF | TGTGCCAGCAGACTGGACAGGGGTAGTGGCTACACCTTC | TRBD1 | - | 13 | TRBJ1-2 | TRBV5-6
CASSHVRGGANTGELFF | TGTGCCAGCAGCCACGTCCGGGGGGGCGCGAACACCGGGGAGCTGTTTTTT | TRBD2 | - | 17 | TRBJ2-2 | TRBV3-1/TRBV3-2
CASSLVGDNSPLHF | TGCGCCAGCAGCTTGGTTGGAGATAATTCACCCCTCCACTTT | - | - | 14 | TRBJ1-6 | TRBV5-1
CAIRGRSGDSYEQYF | TGTGCCATCAGGGGCCGGAGCGGGGACTCCTACGAGCAGTACTTC | TRBD2 | - | 15 | TRBJ2-7 | TRBV10-3
CAISESGPFPNTEAFF | TGTGCCATCAGTGAGTCGGGGCCATTCCCGAACACTGAAGCTTTCTTT | - | - | 16 | TRBJ1-1 | TRBV10-3
CASRSGGGETQYF | TGTGCCAGCAGAAGCGGGGGTGGGGAGACCCAGTACTTC | TRBD2 | - | 13 | TRBJ2-5 | TRBV28
CAILSPTGAFF | TGTGCCATCCTTAGCCCCACCGGAGCTTTCTTT | - | few | 11 | TRBJ1-1 | TRBV6-5
CASSLETGGGYGYTF | TGTGCCAGCAGCTTAGAGACAGGGGGGGGCTATGGCTACACCTTC | TRBD1 | - | 15 | TRBJ1-2 | TRBV7-2
CASSPGRLAGGQETQYF | TGCGCCAGCAGCCCCGGGAGACTAGCGGGGGGGCAAGAGACCCAGTACTTC | TRBD2 | few | 17 | TRBJ2-5 | TRBV4-1
CASSQFQVRPETQYF | TGCGCCAGCAGTCAATTCCAGGTCCGGCCGGAGACCCAGTACTTC | - | - | 15 | TRBJ2-5 | TRBV23-1
CASSLLGTPPGETQYF | TGCGCCAGCAGCTTGTTGGGGACTCCCCCCGGAGAGACCCAGTACTTC | - | - | 16 | TRBJ2-5 | TRBV5-1
CASSPPGVEKLFF | TGTGCCAGCTCACCCCCGGGGGTAGAAAAACTGTTTTTT | - | - | 13 | TRBJ1-4 | TRBV18
CASSPRSGWGLAGASSYEQYF | TGTGCCAGCAGCCCAAGATCTGGTTGGGGACTAGCGGGGGCTTCCTCCTACGAGCAGTACTTC | TRBD2 | few | 21 | TRBJ2-7 | TRBV7-6
CASSVRLAGAYTDTQYF | TGTGCCAGCAGCGTCAGGCTAGCGGGGGCCTACACAGATACGCAGTATTTT | TRBD2 | - | 17 | TRBJ2-3 | TRBV5-5